What follows are 31 T cell receptor beta chains derived from one specimen sequenced in a study of shared clonotypes between healthy human individuals. TCRdb's copy holds only in-frame clones and misses some; the assay was immunoSEQ multiplex PCR. The table shows roughly 500,000 clones, with approximately 85% occurring only once. Source material: PBMCs. Source of these receptors: a woman aged 40 to 50 in good health. Some clones in this sample may be carry-over from other donors' samples.

This chain links TRBV19 with TRBJ1-6; tentative D call: TRBD1 (5 bases). V was shortened by 11 bases and J by 10 bases, with 15 bases between the two germline ends. This CDR3 region has 12 residues. The germline V gene encodes CDR1 LNHDA and CDR2 SQIVND (reference sequence). The CDR3 sequence is CAARDAESPLHF. In DNA, the CDR3 is TGTGCCGCCCGGGACGCTGAGTCACCCCTCCACTTT.

The rearrangement links TRBV7-9 to TRBJ2-5; 7 positions match TRBD2. The J call may be wrong; the DNA end is better matched by TRBJ2-7. CDR3 length: 16 amino acids. CDR1 is SEHNR and CDR2 is FQNEAQ in the germline V gene (reference sequence). CDR3 coding DNA: TGTGCCAGCAGCTTAGTCTCTCGGGGGAGGGTGAACGAGCAGTACTTC. Amino acid sequence: CASSLVSRGRVNEQYF.

In this sample, this clone turned up once. The J gene is TRBJ2-7, the V gene TRBV5-1; D is unresolved. This CDR3 is built from 14 residues. In germline, CDR1 is SGHRS, CDR2 YFSETQ. V shed 0 bases and J shed 0 bases, with 7 bases lying between them. The CDR3 nucleotides are TGCGCCAGCAGCTTGGATCCGCGCTCCTACGAGCAGTACTTC. It yields the protein CASSLDPRSYEQYF.

The chain couples TRBV25-1 to TRBJ2-1; TRBD1 might be the D (5 bases). Trimming cost V 6 bases and J 6 bases, with 12 bases left between them. The germline gives CDR1 MGHDK, CDR2 SYGVNS. The CDR3 contains 13 residues. The CDR3, as DNA: TGTGCCAGCAGCCGTGACAGTTTCAATGAGCAGTTCTTC. It specifies CASSRDSFNEQFF.

The rearrangement links TRBV19 to TRBJ1-4; the D gene is possibly TRBD1 (5 bases). This CDR3 region has 14 residues. Trimming stripped 5 bases from V and 7 bases from J, with 14 bases between. Germline assignment: CDR1 LNHDA and CDR2 SQIVND (reference sequence). The CDR3, as DNA: TGTGCCAGTAGTCGCACAGGTGGAGGTGAAAAACTGTTTTTT. It is translated as CASSRTGGGEKLFF.

V usage is TRBV5-1 and J usage is TRBJ2-5; 8 nucleotides align to TRBD1. This CDR3 region has 14 residues. Germline CDR1 SGHRS, CDR2 YFSETQ. V lost 2 bases and J lost 2; bases outside the gene matches: 2. The CDR3 here is CASSFGTGQETQYF. The CDR3 DNA reads TGCGCCAGCAGCTTTGGGACAGGACAAGAGACCCAGTACTTC.

The chain couples TRBV6-1 to TRBJ1-4; D is perhaps TRBD1 (5 bases). The CDR3 totals 15 residues. In germline, CDR1 is MNHNS, CDR2 SASEGT. V dropped 4 bases and J dropped 3 bases, with 12 bases sitting between them. Here the CDR3 DNA reads TGTGCCAGCAGTGCGATCGGGGGTGCTAATGAAAAACTGTTTTTT. Protein: CASSAIGGANEKLFF.

The V gene is TRBV28, the J gene TRBJ1-5, with TRBD1 matching 8 bases. Trimming took 6 bases from V and 0 from J; bases not matched to a gene: 7. This CDR3 region has 16 residues. Germline V gene sequence: CDR1 MDHEN, CDR2 SYDVKM. The CDR3 sequence: CASSPGQAYSNQPQHF. As DNA, the CDR3 is TGTGCCAGCAGCCCGGGACAGGCATATAGCAATCAGCCCCAGCATTTT.

J is TRBJ2-7 and V is TRBV6-5, with 11 nucleotides matching TRBD1. The V segment lost 2 bases and the J segment 3 bases; nucleotides outside the gene matches: 6. CDR1 MNHEY and CDR2 SVGAGI come from the germline V gene. The CDR3 sequence is 16 residues long. The CDR3 DNA follows: TGTGCCAGCAGTTACGCACTAGGGACAGGGGGCTACGAGCAGTACTTC. Amino acid sequence: CASSYALGTGGYEQYF.

This clone showed up just once. The rearrangement uses TRBV6-1 and TRBJ1-2; the D is unclear. CDR1 is MNHNS and CDR2 is SASEGT in the germline V gene. CDR3 length: 16 amino acids. The germline V and J ends were trimmed by 3 bases and 3 bases, with 17 bases remaining between them. As DNA, the CDR3 is TGTGCCAGCAGTGATTTCCCGCTCCGGGGTGACTATGGCTACACCTTC. This encodes CASSDFPLRGDYGYTF.

The rearrangement joins TRBV10-3 to TRBJ2-1; 10 nucleotides line up with TRBD2. The germline gives CDR1 ENHRY, CDR2 SYGVKD. The junction had 7 bases not matched to a gene; V was cut back by 9 bases and J by 5 bases. The CDR3 runs 14 residues. The CDR3 is CAITGTSANNEQFF. As DNA, the CDR3 is TGTGCCATAACCGGGACTAGCGCCAACAATGAGCAGTTCTTC.

A few counts support this clone. This sequence joins TRBV7-6 and TRBJ1-4, with D perhaps matching TRBD1 (6 bases). V lost 2 bases and J lost 1, with 11 bases in between. In germline, CDR1 is SGHVS, CDR2 FNYEAQ. The CDR3 contains 16 residues. CDR3: CASSLSGGQTNEKLFF. DNA for the CDR3: TGTGCCAGCAGCTTATCGGGGGGCCAAACTAATGAAAAACTGTTTTTT.

This clone was seen a single time. This chain connects TRBV5-4 to TRBJ2-6, with a weak D call TRBD1 (6 bases). Between the trimmed V and J ends, which lost 4 bases and 7 bases, there was a span of 15 bases. The CDR3 is 15 amino acids. The germline CDR1 and CDR2 sequences are SGHNT and YYREEE (reference sequence). The CDR3 region has the DNA TGTGCCAGCAGCCCACAGGGTTTGTTAGCCAACGTCCTGACTTTC. Its protein product is CASSPQGLLANVLTF.

The CDR3 DNA reads TGCGCCAGCAGCTTGAAGGGCGGGAGCACAGATACGCAGTATTTT. Its translation is CASSLKGGSTDTQYF. V usage is TRBV5-1 and J usage is TRBJ2-3; D is possibly TRBD2 (5 bases). Germline V gene sequence: CDR1 SGHRS, CDR2 YFSETQ. V was trimmed by 1 base and J by 0 bases, leaving 9 bases between them. CDR3 length: 15 amino acids.

V gene TRBV5-4 combines with J gene TRBJ2-3, with a weak D call TRBD2 (6 bases). CDR1 and CDR2 (germline): SGHNT, YYREEE (reference sequence). The CDR3 extends over 17 amino acids. Trimming took 4 bases from V and 0 from J, leaving 18 bases between them. The CDR3: CASSRPNVGLSTDTQYF. CDR3 bases: TGTGCCAGCAGCCGGCCCAACGTGGGACTGAGCACAGATACGCAGTATTTT.

The chain uses TRBV30 and TRBJ1-5; D is unresolved. Trimming took off 0 bases at V and 6 bases at J, with 9 bases between the two ends. CDR1 is GTSNPN, CDR2 SVGIG, per germline (reference sequence). This CDR3 has 13 amino acids. The CDR3 coding sequence is TGTGCCTGGAGTGTCGCATTTAGTCAGCCCCAGCATTTT. Amino acids: CAWSVAFSQPQHF.

J is TRBJ2-5 and V is TRBV7-2; TRBD2 matches 8 bases. Germline assignment: CDR1 SGHTA and CDR2 FQGNSA. V lost 1 base to trimming and J lost 1 base; unmatched junction nucleotides: 2. The CDR3 runs 15 residues. The CDR3 here is CASSLGGTSQETQYF. The CDR3 coding sequence is TGTGCCAGCAGCTTAGGGGGGACTAGCCAAGAGACCCAGTACTTC.

V usage is TRBV20-1 and J usage is TRBJ2-3; D tentatively fits TRBD1 or TRBD2 (5 bases each). Trimming pared 6 bases from V and 4 bases from J, leaving 8 bases between. Germline V gene data show CDR1 as DFQATT and CDR2 as SNEGSKA (reference sequence). CDR3 length: 11 residues. The CDR3 region has the DNA TGCAGTGCGAGGGGCCCAGATACGCAGTATTTT. This encodes CSARGPDTQYF.

This clone turned up a few times. The CDR3 DNA is TGTGCCAGCAGTAGACGTATCCAAAGCGGGAGGGCCTACGAGCAGTACTTC. Amino acid sequence: CASSRRIQSGRAYEQYF. The chain employs TRBV28 and TRBJ2-7; 10 bases match TRBD2. Germline V gives CDR1 MDHEN, CDR2 SYDVKM. V was pared by 5 bases and J by 2 bases, with 12 bases of the junction left unmatched. CDR3 length: 17 residues.

As DNA, the CDR3 is TGTGCCAGCAGCACCAACAGGGGTGGGTGGATCGGCGCCTATGGCTACACCTTC. This gives the protein CASSTNRGGWIGAYGYTF. The J gene is TRBJ1-2, the V gene TRBV7-2, with TRBD1 identical over 7 bases. The CDR3 has 18 amino acids. V gave up 5 bases and J gave up 4 bases; unmatched junction bases: 19. Germline V gene sequence: CDR1 SGHTA, CDR2 FQGNSA.

The V and J genes are TRBV28 and TRBJ1-5; no reliable D call. Germline V gives CDR1 MDHEN, CDR2 SYDVKM. The length of the CDR3 is 13 residues. Trimming stripped 6 bases from V and 10 bases from J, with 16 bases between. The CDR3 bases are TGTGCCAGCAGAGCATGGGGAAAGGGACCCCAGCATTTT. Protein sequence: CASRAWGKGPQHF.

The V call is TRBV7-6, the J call TRBJ2-1, with 9 nucleotides matching TRBD1. The CDR3 is 16 amino acids. Trimming removed 4 bases from V and 6 bases from J; junction bases left unmatched: 10. The V gene's germline CDR1 is SGHVS and CDR2 FNYEAQ. CDR3 in DNA: TGTGCCAGCAGCTACCCGCCGGGACAGGGTGGCAATGAGCAGTTCTTC. Translated, it gives CASSYPPGQGGNEQFF. The full variable domain, completed using reference TRBV7-6 and TRBJ2-1, is GAGVSQSPRYKVTKRGQDVALRCDPISGHVSLYWYRQALGQGPEFLTYFNYEAQQDKSGLPNDRFSAERPEGSISTLTIQRTEQRDSAMYRCASSYPPGQGGNEQFFGPGTRLTVL.

J is TRBJ2-1 and V is TRBV11-3; TRBD2 might be the D (6 bases). V dropped 0 bases and J dropped 10 bases, with 10 bases sitting between them. Germline V gives CDR1 SGHNT, CDR2 YENEEA. This CDR3 has 13 residues. The chain's CDR3 is CASSLDTGGEQFF. The CDR3 DNA reads TGTGCCAGCAGCTTAGATACCGGGGGAGAGCAGTTCTTC.

The V and J genes are TRBV18 and TRBJ2-2; 8 bases match TRBD2. V lost 5 bases, J lost 4 bases, and 6 bases stayed unmatched. CDR3 size: 15 residues. Germline lookup yields CDR1 KGHSH and CDR2 LQKENI. The CDR3 reads CASSTGLGGTGELFF. CDR3 sequence (DNA): TGTGCCAGCTCAACGGGACTAGGGGGCACCGGGGAGCTGTTTTTT. The full variable domain, rest sourced from reference TRBV18 and TRBJ2-2, is NAGVMQNPRHLVRRRGQEARLRCSPMKGHSHVYWYRQLPEEGLKFMVYLQKENIIDESGMPKERFSAEFPKEGPSILRIQQVVRGDSAAYFCASSTGLGGTGELFFGEGSRLTVL.

The V call is TRBV7-2, the J call TRBJ2-1, with D perhaps matching TRBD2 (6 bases). Germline V gene data show CDR1 as SGHTA and CDR2 as FQGNSA. CDR3 length equals 12 residues. Trimming removed 5 bases from V and 12 bases from J, with 14 bases in between. CDR3 in amino acids: CASSEQRAAQFF. The CDR3 DNA reads as TGTGCCAGCAGCGAACAGCGGGCTGCGCAGTTCTTC. Combining the CDR3 with reference TRBV7-2 and TRBJ2-1 gives the whole variable domain GAGVSQSPSNKVTEKGKDVELRCDPISGHTALYWYRQSLGQGLEFLIYFQGNSAPDKSGLPSDRFSAERTGGSVSTLTIQRTQQEDSAVYLCASSEQRAAQFFGPGTRLTVL.

A single count supports this clone. Written as DNA, the CDR3 is TGTGCCAGCAGCTTAGCGGTAAGACAGGGCGGCTACGAGCAGTACTTC. Translated: CASSLAVRQGGYEQYF. The V call is TRBV7-8, the J call TRBJ2-7; 7 bases are a match to TRBD1. Per germline, CDR1 SGHVS and CDR2 FQNEAQ. The CDR3 runs to 16 residues. V dropped 0 bases and J dropped 3; count of bases not matched to a gene: 8.

The sample holds one count of this clone. The chain uses TRBV6-6 and TRBJ2-1; 9 bases fit TRBD1. Germline-derived CDR1 and CDR2 are MNHNY and SVGAGI (reference sequence). There are 15 residues in the CDR3. The V gene end was trimmed by 4 bases and the J gene end by 0 bases; junction bases not matched to a gene: 1. DNA for the CDR3: TGTGCCAGCAGTTCGGACAGGGGCTCCTACAATGAGCAGTTCTTC. Its protein product is CASSSDRGSYNEQFF.

This chain connects TRBV9 to TRBJ1-4; TRBD1 is a possible D gene (6 bases). The germline V gene has CDR1 SGDLS and CDR2 YYNGEE. V lost 0 bases and J lost 2, with 11 bases in between. This CDR3 has 16 amino acids. The CDR3 spells CASSVGDTSTNEKLFF. CDR3 in DNA: TGTGCCAGCAGCGTAGGGGACACCTCGACTAATGAAAAACTGTTTTTT.

The V gene is TRBV7-2, the J gene TRBJ1-3; D not resolved. Per germline, CDR1 SGHTA and CDR2 FQGNSA. Trimming pared 5 bases from V and 1 base from J, leaving 6 bases between. CDR3 size: 13 residues. The CDR3 DNA is TGTGCCAGCAGCCGTATGTCTGGAAACACCATATATTTT. This gives the protein CASSRMSGNTIYF.

The chain has TRBV29-1 and TRBJ1-4; D possibly corresponds to TRBD1 (6 bases). Germline V gene sequence: CDR1 SQVTM, CDR2 ANQGSEA. V was pared by 4 bases and J by 0 bases, with 6 bases between. The CDR3 totals 13 residues. Here the CDR3 DNA reads TGCAGCGTTGCAGGGGCAACTAATGAAAAACTGTTTTTT. This gives the protein CSVAGATNEKLFF.

This chain joins TRBV5-1 and TRBJ2-2; the D gene could be TRBD1 or TRBD2 (6 bases each). Germline loops: CDR1 SGHRS, CDR2 YFSETQ. V lost 4 bases and J 0 bases, leaving 13 bases between the germline ends. The CDR3 runs 16 residues. The CDR3 nucleotides are TGCGCCAGCAGCGGGGGGCTGCGGGCGAACACCGGGGAGCTGTTTTTT. Amino acids: CASSGGLRANTGELFF.